The 17 T cell receptor beta chains given below trace back to one sample, sequenced in a study of blood T cell repertoires in COVID-19. TCRdb keeps only in-frame clones here, not all; method: immunoSEQ multiplex PCR. The repertoire holds about 140,000 clones, with 80% to 90% as singletons. What was sequenced was peripheral blood. The receptor source for this set is a man aged 55 to 70 with active or convalescent COVID-19.

The chain uses TRBV19 and TRBJ1-1, with TRBD1 identical over 8 bases. The J segment lost 0 bases and the V segment lost 3 bases, leaving 12 bases of the junction unmatched. The CDR3 runs 18 residues. Germline V gene data show CDR1 as LNHDA and CDR2 as SQIVND (reference sequence). This CDR3 is CASSMGTRDRMMNTEAFF. The CDR3 nucleotides read TGTGCCAGTAGTATGGGAACTCGGGACAGGATGATGAACACTGAAGCTTTCTTT. Complete variable domain (other parts from reference TRBV19 and TRBJ1-1): DGGITQSPKYLFRKEGQNVTLSCEQNLNHDAMYWYRQDPGQGLRLIYYSQIVNDFQKGDIAEGYSVSREKKESFPLTVTSAQKNPTAFYLCASSMGTRDRMMNTEAFFGQGTRLTVV.

The rearrangement links TRBV27 to TRBJ2-7; D remains unclear. V lost 3 bases and J 6 bases, leaving 12 bases between the germline ends. Germline lookup yields CDR1 MNHEY and CDR2 SMNVEV (reference sequence). There are 13 residues in the CDR3. Here the CDR3 reads CASSFQGRVEQYF. As DNA, the CDR3 is TGTGCCAGCAGTTTCCAAGGTCGGGTCGAGCAGTACTTC.

The chain links TRBV9 to TRBJ1-2; D may be TRBD1 (6 bases). Per germline, CDR1 SGDLS and CDR2 YYNGEE. V was trimmed by 7 bases and J by 3 bases, leaving 31 bases between them. CDR3 length: 19 residues. The CDR3 reads CASSTERGKVRGSHYGYTF. The CDR3 DNA sequence: TGTGCCAGCTCGACTGAACGGGGAAAAGTAAGGGGGTCGCACTATGGCTACACCTTC. The full variable domain, rest sourced from reference TRBV9 and TRBJ1-2, is DSGVTQTPKHLITATGQRVTLRCSPRSGDLSVYWYQQSLDQGLQFLIQYYNGEERAKGNILERFSAQQFPDLHSELNLSSLELGDSALYFCASSTERGKVRGSHYGYTFGSGTRLTVV.

This sequence joins TRBV5-1 and TRBJ2-7; TRBD2 matches at 8 bases. Unmatched junction bases numbered 10, after V lost 1 base and J lost 4 bases. The CDR3 loop spans 16 amino acids. The germline V gene encodes CDR1 SGHRS and CDR2 YFSETQ. The CDR3: CASSLILGGRRYEQYF. The CDR3 coding sequence is TGCGCCAGCAGCTTGATTCTTGGCGGGAGGAGGTACGAGCAGTACTTC.

The chain couples TRBV2 to TRBJ1-3, with D perhaps TRBD1 (6 bases). Per the germline V gene, CDR1 is SNHLY and CDR2 is FYNNEI. This CDR3 has 14 residues. Trimming cost V 4 bases and J 1 base, with 8 bases left between them. Here the CDR3 reads CASSATGSGNTIYF. Here the CDR3 DNA reads TGTGCCAGCAGTGCAACAGGGTCTGGAAACACCATATATTTT.

This clone came up a few times. The chain uses TRBV19 and TRBJ2-1; 11 bases are a match to TRBD2. The CDR3 length is 15 residues. The germline V gene has CDR1 LNHDA and CDR2 SQIVND (reference sequence). Trimming cost V 8 bases and J 6 bases; bases outside gene matches: 9. CDR3 nucleotide sequence: TGTGCCAGTCGCCTACTAGCGGGAGTTAGCAATGAGCAGTTCTTC. Its protein product is CASRLLAGVSNEQFF.

The rearrangement joins TRBV3-1 (or the pseudogene TRBV3-2) to TRBJ1-1; 9 bases are shared with TRBD1. J was trimmed by 4 bases and V by 10 bases; bases with no gene match: 1. The germline V gene has CDR1 LGHDT and CDR2 YNNKEL (reference sequence). There are 11 residues in the CDR3. The CDR3 loop is CATQGATEAFF. The CDR3 nucleotides are TGTGCCACACAGGGGGCCACTGAAGCTTTCTTT.

The genes are TRBV23-1 and TRBJ2-1; 8 positions match TRBD1. TRBV23-1 is an ORF, and what it does is uncertain. Trimming removed 0 bases from V and 15 bases from J; junction bases left unmatched: 13. The CDR3 spans 15 residues. The CDR3 DNA follows: TGCGCCAGCAGTCAATCGGCGGACCAAAGGACAGGGTTGTTCTTC. Amino acids: CASSQSADQRTGLFF.

V is TRBV7-9 and J is TRBJ2-5; 12 bases fit TRBD2. This CDR3 is 15 amino acids long. V dropped 3 bases and J dropped 4; count of bases not matched to a gene: 3. Germline V gene data show CDR1 as SEHNR and CDR2 as FQNEAQ (reference sequence). The DNA of the CDR3 is TGTGCCAGCAGCTTGGTGACTAGCGGGAGAGAGACCCAGTACTTC. Encoded protein: CASSLVTSGRETQYF.

The chain has TRBV19 and TRBJ1-5; TRBD1 agrees at 7 bases. The CDR3 totals 15 residues. Trimming removed 7 bases from V and 3 bases from J; junction bases left unmatched: 9. Germline assignment: CDR1 LNHDA and CDR2 SQIVND (reference sequence). CDR3: CASTSPRGLNQPQHF. The CDR3 DNA reads TGTGCCAGTACCTCCCCAAGGGGGCTCAATCAGCCCCAGCATTTT.

V and J are TRBV27 and TRBJ1-6; 9 bases are a match to TRBD1. Germline V gene lookup returns CDR1 MNHEY and CDR2 SMNVEV (reference sequence). With 8 bases clipped from V and 10 bases from J, the junction kept 6 bases outside the gene matches. There are 13 residues in the CDR3. Here the CDR3 DNA reads TGTGCCAGCGGCCGGGACAGGGTCTCACCCCTCCACTTT. Translated: CASGRDRVSPLHF.

The chain joins TRBV28 to TRBJ1-4; 11 bases are shared with TRBD1. Germline CDR1 MDHEN, CDR2 SYDVKM. The length of the CDR3 is 15 residues. V dropped 7 bases and J dropped 7; count of bases not matched to a gene: 8. CDR3 residues: CASTQGGTGGEKLFF. In DNA, the CDR3 is TGTGCCAGCACCCAAGGGGGGACAGGGGGTGAAAAACTGTTTTTT.

V gene TRBV5-4 combines with J gene TRBJ2-3; D unclear. Germline V gene data show CDR1 as SGHNT and CDR2 as YYREEE (reference sequence). The CDR3 is 11 amino acids. Trimming stripped 3 bases from V and 6 bases from J, with 5 bases between. This CDR3 reads CASSSSDTQYF. The DNA of the CDR3 is TGTGCCAGCAGCTCCTCCGATACGCAGTATTTT.

This clone was found once. V gene TRBV6-5 combines with J gene TRBJ1-2, with a tentative D call TRBD1 (6 bases). CDR1 and CDR2 (germline): MNHEY, SVGAGI. This CDR3 has 15 amino acids. V was trimmed by 6 bases and J by 8 bases, leaving 22 bases between them. DNA of the CDR3: TGTGCCAGCAGACGGAAGGGTTCAGGGGATCAAGGCTACACCTTC. Translating it yields CASRRKGSGDQGYTF.

CDR3 residues: CASSQPHRSIGGYNEQFF. The CDR3 DNA is TGCGCCAGCAGCCAACCACACAGGAGCATAGGTGGCTACAATGAGCAGTTCTTC. The gene calls are TRBV4-1 and TRBJ2-1; D is perhaps TRBD1 (5 bases). The CDR3 covers 18 residues. Germline V lookup: CDR1 MGHRA, CDR2 YSYEKL. V dropped 2 bases and J dropped 3 bases, with 20 bases sitting between them.

The chain employs TRBV13 and TRBJ1-5; possible D gene TRBD1, 5 bases. Between the trimmed V and J ends, which lost 3 bases and 0 bases, there was a span of 6 bases. From germline, CDR1 is PRHDT and CDR2 FYEKMQ (reference sequence). The CDR3 extends over 14 amino acids. The CDR3 DNA follows: TGTGCCAGCAGCTTGGGGCCTAGCAATCAGCCCCAGCATTTT. Protein product: CASSLGPSNQPQHF.

This chain joins TRBV9 and TRBJ1-6, with 8 bases fitting TRBD1. Germline CDR1 SGDLS, CDR2 YYNGEE. The V gene end was trimmed by 4 bases and the J gene end by 5 bases; junction bases not matched to a gene: 2. The CDR3 runs to 14 residues. DNA of the CDR3: TGTGCCAGCAGCAACAGGGGGAATAATTCACCCCTCCACTTT. Its protein product is CASSNRGNNSPLHF.